This T cell receptor (beta chain) originates from a study of beta chain features in type 1 diabetes (dated by TCRdb to the late 2010s). About the study as a whole: Patients and healthy donors did not differ in mean age, gender distribution, total cell number or subset yield. Across all samples, 90 million to 130 million sorted cells were examined, and cell number per subset correlated strongly with RNA yield. In the study, TCRB repertoires of sorted circulating CD4+ T cell subsets from recently diagnosed type 1 diabetes patients were compared with those of matched healthy donors. Naive and central memory subsets were obtained from all 28 donors, but regulatory and stem cell-like memory subsets were isolated from only 8 patients and 8 healthy donors.

Counted from cysteine to phenylalanine, this CDR3 has 17 amino acids. The DNA shown is the 51-base CDR3, in frame from base 1. The germline V gene encodes CDR1 LNHNV and CDR2 YYDKDF (reference sequence). The V end gives up 1 base and the J end 7 bases, leaving 15 bases in the junction not matched to a gene. Each donor gave one peripheral blood draw, averaging roughly 120 mL, which was collected into heparinised tubes. A BD FACSAria II and a panel including CD45RO, CCR7, CD25, CD127, CD95 and CD27 were used to sort naive, central memory, regulatory and stem cell-like memory CD4+ T cells. All sorted populations exceeded 98% purity. PBMCs were separated immediately by Lymphoprep density gradient centrifugation and were stained directly, without being cultured. So that batch effects would be minimized, each experiment stained and sorted samples in pairs, pairing one healthy donor with one patient. Notes on this clone: The antigen this receptor binds is unknown. Base qualities are missing; no much larger clone stands one base away.

Paper-wide results and their limitations: Sequencing cDNA rather than genomic DNA could over-represent highly expressing activated cells, although activation and CD3 levels did not differ between groups. Fewer insertions and more nucleotide deletions at VDJ recombination sites were observed in patients with type 1 diabetes, implying thymic rearrangement abnormalities. PCR may preferentially amplify shorter templates, but because patient and control samples were amplified and corrected together, any resulting skew would affect both groups equally. Type 1 diabetes patients showed a moderate but significant shortening of TCRB CDR3 length in all four CD4+ subsets. Because the HLA sub-analyses included only small numbers of individuals, any influence of HLA type on TCRB rearrangement was left unresolved. Naive, central memory and regulatory TCRB repertoires appeared to be more alike among patients than among healthy donors.

The entire amount of isolated RNA was reverse transcribed using the High Capacity cDNA Reverse Transcription Kit, so the sequenced TCRB transcripts were expressed ones. Deep immunoSEQ sequencing was applied to naive, central memory and regulatory T cell samples, giving an average of around 3.8 million total reads per sample. After sorted cells were lysed in RLT buffer, RNA was extracted with DNase-treated RNeasy Micro or Mini kits, with the choice depending on cell number. To prevent cross-contamination, every cell subset was processed on its own, while patient and healthy donor samples were processed together. TCRB sequences were amplified from cDNA with the immunoSEQ multiplex PCR, producing 87-bp fragments spanning the CDR3 region. Amplicons were sequenced on the Illumina HiSeq platform. The study's processing was this. Synthetic template baselines were used to correct PCR bias computationally, reads within Hamming distance 2 were collapsed, and singletons that could not be merged were discarded. Reads were aligned against IMGT to assign V, D and J genes, CDR3 length and insertions or deletions at six rearrangement sites. Within each subset, clonotype counts were normalized to sorted cell number, and only after that were true diversity and Gini coefficients computed with the tcR R package. Repertoire sharing was quantified using the overlap coefficient calculated on TCRB nucleotide sequences. Entries here come from immuneACCESS through TCRdb and include only in-frame sequences with V and J called. Some clones fail to appear in such tables; in the studies checked, an unresolved V gene covers under half of the shortfall, and the cause of the remainder is unknown. V and J calls and clone size are those listed in that table; D and trimming were worked out from the DNA. The sample table holds about 170,000 clones, of which approximately 8% were seen once. More than 0.75% of the sample comes from the top ten.

The sequencing sample was made of central memory CD4+ T cells from blood. Rearrangement joined TRBV15 to TRBJ2-7, and TRBD2 aligns with 8 junction nucleotides. The source of this sequence is a woman in her forties with type 1 diabetes. The CDR3 is CATSRGAGGRGAEEQYF. The bases are TGTGCCACCAGCAGAGGTGCGGGGGGACGGGGGGCAGAAGAGCAGTACTTC.